What follows are 17 T cell receptor beta chains derived from one specimen sequenced in a study of OX40 agonist ivuxolimab in advanced cancers. Libraries were constructed by the immunoSEQ multiplex PCR assay. Entries here come from immuneACCESS through TCRdb and include only in-frame sequences with V and J called. Some clones fail to appear in such tables; in the studies checked, an unresolved V gene covers under half of the shortfall, and the cause of the remainder is unknown. The sample yields over 55,000 clones; 65% to 90% were counted once. The biggest ten clones account for approximately 2.4% of the sample. The sample in question was CD4+ or CD8+ T cells sorted from blood, obtained in a trial of the OX40 agonist ivuxolimab. Every receptor here comes from an adult with an advanced solid tumor such as melanoma, head and neck, liver or kidney cancer.

The J gene is TRBJ1-1, the V gene TRBV11-2; weak D call: TRBD1 (6 bases). Germline assignment: CDR1 SGHAT and CDR2 FQNNGV. The CDR3 runs to 13 residues. V gave up 6 bases and J gave up 4 bases, with 12 bases separating them. The CDR3, as DNA: TGTGCCAGCAGTGGGGGGCGTAGCACTGAAGCTTTCTTT. It translates to CASSGGRSTEAFF.

This clone came up once. V and J are TRBV5-1 and TRBJ2-5, with TRBD2 identical over 9 bases. The CDR3 spans 15 residues. Germline V lookup: CDR1 SGHRS, CDR2 YFSETQ. V gave up 4 bases and J gave up 0 bases; unmatched junction bases: 4. The DNA of the CDR3 is TGCGCCAGCAGCCATCAGCGGGGGGACCAAGAGACCCAGTACTTC. Protein product: CASSHQRGDQETQYF.

This chain connects TRBV6-1 to TRBJ1-6; no clear D gene. The V end lost 3 bases, the J end lost 0 bases, and 9 bases lay between the germline ends. The CDR3 has 16 residues. Germline V lookup: CDR1 MNHNS, CDR2 SASEGT. The chain's CDR3 is CASSDFFSSYNSPLHF. CDR3 in DNA: TGTGCCAGCAGTGATTTTTTCAGCTCCTATAATTCACCCCTCCACTTT.

This chain links TRBV6-1 with TRBJ2-3; TRBD2 might be the D (6 bases). The CDR3 has 15 residues. In germline, CDR1 is MNHNS, CDR2 SASEGT. The CDR3 loop is CGARETGGSTDTQYF. CDR3 nucleotide sequence: TGTGGCGCACGGGAGACTGGGGGAAGCACAGATACGCAGTATTTT.

J is TRBJ2-1 and V is TRBV27; D gene uncertain. V lost 3 bases and J lost 6, with 9 bases in between. There are 13 residues in the CDR3. Per germline, CDR1 MNHEY and CDR2 SMNVEV (reference sequence). The CDR3 loop is CASSFDKRNEQFF. The CDR3 DNA reads as TGTGCCAGCAGTTTTGACAAGCGCAATGAGCAGTTCTTC.

The chain links TRBV4-3 to TRBJ2-1; 7 nucleotides match TRBD1. V lost 4 bases, J lost 8 bases, and 17 bases stayed unmatched. Germline loops: CDR1 LGHNA, CDR2 YSLEER. This CDR3 has 17 residues. CDR3 amino acids: CASSPRARGQRSHEQFF. In DNA form, the CDR3 reads TGCGCCAGCAGCCCCCGCGCCCGGGGACAGAGGTCTCATGAGCAGTTCTTC.

This clone was recorded once. The J gene is TRBJ1-2, the V gene TRBV7-9, with 9 positions matching TRBD1. From germline, CDR1 is SEHNR and CDR2 FQNEAQ (reference sequence). The V and J ends lost 1 base and 6 bases, in that order; junction bases with no gene match: 3. This CDR3 comprises 14 residues. CDR3: CASSLGQGVHGYTF. CDR3 nucleotides: TGTGCCAGCAGCTTAGGACAGGGGGTCCATGGCTACACCTTC.

The rearrangement joins TRBV4-2 to TRBJ1-5; 7 positions agree with TRBD1. The CDR3 contains 17 residues. Germline V gene lookup returns CDR1 LGHNA and CDR2 YNFKEQ. With V trimmed by 2 bases and J by 2 bases, 9 bases remained unmatched. The CDR3 protein is CASSQTTRGLGNQPQHF. CDR3 nucleotide sequence: TGTGCCAGCAGCCAAACTACAAGGGGGCTCGGCAATCAGCCCCAGCATTTT.

The CDR3 DNA reads as TGTGCCAGCAGTTACCCGGGGGGATCTAGCACAGATACGCAGTATTTT. It encodes CASSYPGGSSTDTQYF. V usage is TRBV6-5 and J usage is TRBJ2-3; TRBD2 agrees at 7 bases. J gave up 0 bases and V 2 bases, and 5 bases lay outside the gene matches. This CDR3 is 16 amino acids long. Germline-derived CDR1 and CDR2 are MNHEY and SVGAGI.

In its sample, this clone was seen a few times. V usage is TRBV27 and J usage is TRBJ2-7, with D possibly called TRBD1 or TRBD2 (5 bases each). The CDR3 has 15 amino acids. In germline, CDR1 is MNHEY, CDR2 SMNVEV (reference sequence). Trimming took 5 bases from V and 0 from J, leaving 14 bases between them. The CDR3 DNA reads as TGTGCCAGCAGTATCCGGGACGGCCTCTCCTACGAGCAGTACTTC. This sequence encodes CASSIRDGLSYEQYF.

The chain employs TRBV5-4 and TRBJ2-5; weak D call: TRBD1 (6 bases). CDR3 length: 14 residues. V lost 2 bases to trimming and J lost 4 bases, with 12 bases between them. Germline assignment: CDR1 SGHNT and CDR2 YYREEE (reference sequence). CDR3 region: CASSLKQGGETQYF. The CDR3 DNA is TGTGCCAGCAGCTTAAAACAGGGTGGAGAGACCCAGTACTTC.

J is TRBJ1-4 and V is TRBV5-1; TRBD1 matches at 8 bases. The CDR3 spans 16 residues. Germline loops: CDR1 SGHRS, CDR2 YFSETQ. V was pared by 4 bases and J by 8 bases, with 13 bases of the junction left unmatched. CDR3 coding DNA: TGCGCCAGCAGCCCCCTCTCGACAGGGGACGGGGAAAAACTGTTTTTT. As protein: CASSPLSTGDGEKLFF.

This clone was observed a single time. V usage is TRBV9 and J usage is TRBJ1-1, with 11 bases that match TRBD1. The CDR3 loop spans 13 amino acids. V lost 6 bases to trimming and J lost 6 bases; unmatched junction nucleotides: 4. Germline V gene lookup returns CDR1 SGDLS and CDR2 YYNGEE. CDR3 loop: CASTRDRGSEAFF. CDR3 coding DNA: TGTGCCAGCACCAGGGACAGGGGGTCTGAAGCTTTCTTT.

The rearrangement links TRBV7-8 to TRBJ1-4; D is undetermined. CDR3 size: 15 residues. CDR1 and CDR2 (germline): SGHVS, FQNEAQ. With 2 bases removed from V and 7 bases from J, the gap between germline ends came to 14 bases. CDR3 residues: CASSLFGISGEKLFF. The CDR3 region has the DNA TGTGCCAGCAGCTTATTTGGGATTAGCGGTGAAAAACTGTTTTTT.

The genes are TRBV5-1 and TRBJ2-4; TRBD2 is a possible D gene (6 bases). Germline CDR1 SGHRS, CDR2 YFSETQ. The CDR3 spans 16 residues. The ends were cut back, 0 bases at V and 6 bases at J, with 16 bases in the middle. In nucleotides, the CDR3 is TGCGCCAGCAGCTTGGCCGGAGGGGTTGGGAGAAACATTCAGTACTTC. Amino acid sequence: CASSLAGGVGRNIQYF.

This chain joins TRBV5-1 and TRBJ2-1; D is perhaps TRBD1 (5 bases). This CDR3 has 17 residues. The germline V and J ends were trimmed by 4 bases and 2 bases, with 19 bases remaining between them. Per germline, CDR1 SGHRS and CDR2 YFSETQ. The CDR3 protein is CASSRIDTLRAYNEQFF. In DNA form, the CDR3 reads TGCGCCAGCAGCCGCATTGACACCCTCAGGGCCTACAATGAGCAGTTCTTC.

This clone was counted only a few times. The chain carries TRBV6-6 and TRBJ2-2; D remains ambiguous. The CDR3 is made up of 14 amino acids. With 2 bases removed from V and 5 bases from J, the gap between germline ends came to 9 bases. Germline V gives CDR1 MNHNY, CDR2 SVGAGI (reference sequence). CDR3 DNA sequence: TGTGCCAGCAGTTACCCTCTTGAGACCGGGGAGCTGTTTTTT. This encodes CASSYPLETGELFF.